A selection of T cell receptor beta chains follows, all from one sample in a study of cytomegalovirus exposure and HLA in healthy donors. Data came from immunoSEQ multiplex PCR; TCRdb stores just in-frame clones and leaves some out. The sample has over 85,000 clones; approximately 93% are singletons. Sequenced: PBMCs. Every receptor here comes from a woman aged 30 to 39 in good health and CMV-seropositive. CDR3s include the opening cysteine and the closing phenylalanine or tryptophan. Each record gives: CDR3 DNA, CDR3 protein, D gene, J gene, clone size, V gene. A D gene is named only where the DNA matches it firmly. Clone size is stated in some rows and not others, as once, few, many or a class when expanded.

TGTGCCAGCAGTAGCAATTCCTACAATGAGCAGTTCTTC,CASSSNSYNEQFF,-,TRBJ2-1,-,TRBV27
TGTGCCAGCAGCGGACTCTCCTACGAGCAGTACTTC,CASSGLSYEQYF,-,TRBJ2-7,-,TRBV7-2
TGTGCCAGCAGTGGTACAGGGGGCACCGGGGAGCTGTTTTTT,CASSGTGGTGELFF,TRBD1,TRBJ2-2,-,TRBV2
TGTGCCAGCAGCTTGGTGGGGGACAGGGGCTACGAGCAGTACTTC,CASSLVGDRGYEQYF,TRBD1,TRBJ2-7,-,TRBV5-6
TGCGCCAGCAGCGAGCCACTAGCGGGAGGGTATGGTACGCAGTATTTT,CASSEPLAGGYGTQYF,TRBD2,TRBJ2-3,-,TRBV4-3
TGTGCCTGGACTAGGGGGGGCGCAGCAGATACGCAGTATTTT,CAWTRGGAADTQYF,-,TRBJ2-3,-,TRBV30
TGTGCCAGCAGTTCCAGACAACACTATGGCTACACCTTC,CASSSRQHYGYTF,-,TRBJ1-2,-,TRBV6-6
TGTGCCAGCAGCTCCACTAGCGGGAGGGACACCGGGGAGCTGTTTTTT,CASSSTSGRDTGELFF,TRBD2,TRBJ2-2,once,TRBV11-3
TGTGCCAGCAGTGAAGAGGGGTGGAGTGCTTTCTTT,CASSEEGWSAFF,-,TRBJ1-1,-,TRBV2
TGTGCCAGTAGTATTGTTAACAACGAAGCTTTCTTT,CASSIVNNEAFF,-,TRBJ1-1,-,TRBV19
TGTGCCAGCAGTCCTCAGGGGACTAGCCCTTTCTTC,CASSPQGTSPFF,TRBD2,TRBJ2-1,-,TRBV28
TGTGCCAGCAGCCGAGGGGGTGGCTGGTTTAGAGGAGAGACCCAGTACTTC,CASSRGGGWFRGETQYF,-,TRBJ2-5,-,TRBV27
TGTGCCAGCAGCAACTACATGGAAGGGGTCCTCTTT,CASSNYMEGVLF,-,TRBJ1-1,once,TRBV7-9
TGTGCCAGCAGCCCGATGGGGACAGGGCAAGAAGAGACCCAGTACTTC,CASSPMGTGQEETQYF,TRBD1,TRBJ2-5,once,TRBV5-6
TGTGCCAGCAGACTAGCGGACACAGATACGCAGTATTTT,CASRLADTDTQYF,TRBD2,TRBJ2-3,-,TRBV28
TGTGCCAGCAGCTTCCAGGGAAGTACCTACAATGAGCAGTTCTTC,CASSFQGSTYNEQFF,-,TRBJ2-1,-,TRBV7-9
TGCGCCAGCAGCCCAGAGACAGGGGACAACGACTATGGCTACACCTTC,CASSPETGDNDYGYTF,TRBD1,TRBJ1-2,-,TRBV4-3